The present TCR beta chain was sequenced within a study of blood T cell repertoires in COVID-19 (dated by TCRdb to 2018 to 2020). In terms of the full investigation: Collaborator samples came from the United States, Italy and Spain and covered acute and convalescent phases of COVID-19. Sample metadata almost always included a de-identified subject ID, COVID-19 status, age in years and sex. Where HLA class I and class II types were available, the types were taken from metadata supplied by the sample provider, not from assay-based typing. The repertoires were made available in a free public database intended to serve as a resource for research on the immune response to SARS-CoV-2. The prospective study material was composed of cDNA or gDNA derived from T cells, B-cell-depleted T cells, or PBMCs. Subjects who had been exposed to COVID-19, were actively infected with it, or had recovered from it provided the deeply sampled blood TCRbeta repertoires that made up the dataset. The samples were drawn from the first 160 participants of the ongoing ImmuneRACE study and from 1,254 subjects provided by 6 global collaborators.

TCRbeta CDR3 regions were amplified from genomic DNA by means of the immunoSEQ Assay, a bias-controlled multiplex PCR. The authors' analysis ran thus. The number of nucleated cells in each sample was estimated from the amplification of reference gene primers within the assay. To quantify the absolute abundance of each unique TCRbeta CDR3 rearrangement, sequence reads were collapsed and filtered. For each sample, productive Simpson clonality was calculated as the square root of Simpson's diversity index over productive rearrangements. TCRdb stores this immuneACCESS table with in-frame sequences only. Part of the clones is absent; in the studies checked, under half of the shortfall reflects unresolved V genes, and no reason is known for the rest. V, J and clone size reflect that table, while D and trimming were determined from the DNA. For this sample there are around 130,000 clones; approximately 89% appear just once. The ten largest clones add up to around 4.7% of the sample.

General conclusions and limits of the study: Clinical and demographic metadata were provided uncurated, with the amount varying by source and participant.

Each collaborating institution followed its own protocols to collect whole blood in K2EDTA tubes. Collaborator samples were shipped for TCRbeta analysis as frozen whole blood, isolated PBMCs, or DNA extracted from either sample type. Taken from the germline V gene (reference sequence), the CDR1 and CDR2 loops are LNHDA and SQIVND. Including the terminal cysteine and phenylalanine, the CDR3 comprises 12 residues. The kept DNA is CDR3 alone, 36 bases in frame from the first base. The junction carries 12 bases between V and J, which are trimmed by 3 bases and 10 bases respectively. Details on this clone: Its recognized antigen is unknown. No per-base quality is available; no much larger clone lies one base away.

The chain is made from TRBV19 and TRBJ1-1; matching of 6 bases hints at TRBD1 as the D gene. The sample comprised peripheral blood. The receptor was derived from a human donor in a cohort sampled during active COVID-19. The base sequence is TGTGCCAGTAGTATGGTCCAGGGGCCAGCTTTCTTT. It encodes CASSMVQGPAFF.